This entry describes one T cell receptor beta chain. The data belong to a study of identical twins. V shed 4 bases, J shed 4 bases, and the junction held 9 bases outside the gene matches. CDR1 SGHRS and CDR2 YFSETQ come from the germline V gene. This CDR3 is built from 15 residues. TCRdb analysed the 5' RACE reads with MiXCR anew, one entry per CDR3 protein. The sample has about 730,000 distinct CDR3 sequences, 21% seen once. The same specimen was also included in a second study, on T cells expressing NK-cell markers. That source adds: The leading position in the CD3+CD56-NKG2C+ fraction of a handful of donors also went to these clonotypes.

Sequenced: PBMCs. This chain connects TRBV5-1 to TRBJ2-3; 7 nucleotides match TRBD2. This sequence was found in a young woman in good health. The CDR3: CASSAGLVLADTQYF. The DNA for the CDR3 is TGCGCCAGCAGCGCAGGACTAGTACTAGCAGATACGCAGTATTTT.